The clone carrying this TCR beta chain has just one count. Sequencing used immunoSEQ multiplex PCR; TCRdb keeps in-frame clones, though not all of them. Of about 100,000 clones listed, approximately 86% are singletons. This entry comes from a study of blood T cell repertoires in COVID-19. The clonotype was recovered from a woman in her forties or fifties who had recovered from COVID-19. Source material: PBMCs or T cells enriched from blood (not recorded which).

The CDR3 loop is CASSRDRENEKLFF. The CDR3 coding sequence is TGTGCCAGCAGCCGGGACAGGGAAAATGAAAAACTGTTTTTT. The genes are TRBV7-9 and TRBJ1-4; 9 bases map to TRBD1. Germline CDR1 is SEHNR and CDR2 is FQNEAQ (reference sequence). J lost 5 bases, V lost 5 bases, and 3 bases had no gene match. CDR3 length: 14 residues.